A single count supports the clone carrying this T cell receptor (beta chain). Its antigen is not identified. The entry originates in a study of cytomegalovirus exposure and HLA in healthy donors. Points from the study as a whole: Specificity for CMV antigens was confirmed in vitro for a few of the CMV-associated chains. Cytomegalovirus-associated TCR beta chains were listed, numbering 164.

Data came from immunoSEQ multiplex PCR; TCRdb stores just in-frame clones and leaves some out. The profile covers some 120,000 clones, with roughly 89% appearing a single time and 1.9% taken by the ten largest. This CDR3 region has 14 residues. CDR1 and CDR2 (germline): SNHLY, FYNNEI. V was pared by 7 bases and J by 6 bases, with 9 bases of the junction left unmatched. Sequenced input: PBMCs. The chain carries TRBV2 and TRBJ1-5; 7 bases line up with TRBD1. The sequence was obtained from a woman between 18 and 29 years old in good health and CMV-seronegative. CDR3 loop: CASTTEGAIQPQHF. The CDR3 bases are TGTGCCAGCACGACGGAGGGGGCGATTCAGCCCCAGCATTTT.